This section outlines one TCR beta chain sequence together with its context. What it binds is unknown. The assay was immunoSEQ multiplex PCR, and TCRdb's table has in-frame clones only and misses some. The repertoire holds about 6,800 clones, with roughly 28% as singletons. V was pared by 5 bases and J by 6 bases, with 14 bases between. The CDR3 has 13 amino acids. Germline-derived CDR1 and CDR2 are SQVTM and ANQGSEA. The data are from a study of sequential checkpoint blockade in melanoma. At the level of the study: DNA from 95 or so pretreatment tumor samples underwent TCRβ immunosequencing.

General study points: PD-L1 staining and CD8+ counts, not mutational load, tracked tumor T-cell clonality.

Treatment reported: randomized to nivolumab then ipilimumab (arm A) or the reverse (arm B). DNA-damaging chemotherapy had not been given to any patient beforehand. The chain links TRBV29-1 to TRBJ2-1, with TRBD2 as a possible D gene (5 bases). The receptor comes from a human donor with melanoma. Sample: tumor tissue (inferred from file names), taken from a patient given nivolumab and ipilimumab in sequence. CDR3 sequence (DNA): TGCAGCGTTTCCGCAACTCGGGGCAATGAGCAGTTCTTC. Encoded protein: CSVSATRGNEQFF.